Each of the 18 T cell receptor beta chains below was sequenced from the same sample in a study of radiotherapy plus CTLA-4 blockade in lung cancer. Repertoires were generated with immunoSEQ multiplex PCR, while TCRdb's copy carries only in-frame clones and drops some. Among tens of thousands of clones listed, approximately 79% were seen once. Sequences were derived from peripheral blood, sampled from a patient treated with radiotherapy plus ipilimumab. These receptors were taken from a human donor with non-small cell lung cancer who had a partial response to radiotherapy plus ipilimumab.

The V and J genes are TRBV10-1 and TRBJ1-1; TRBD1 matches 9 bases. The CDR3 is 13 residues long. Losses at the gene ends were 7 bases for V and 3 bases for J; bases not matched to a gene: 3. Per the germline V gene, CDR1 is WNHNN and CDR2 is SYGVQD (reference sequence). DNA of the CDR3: TGCGCCAGCATGGACAGGGGAGACACTGAAGCTTTCTTT. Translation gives CASMDRGDTEAFF.

Here the CDR3 reads CASSVTGGGETQYF. CDR3 in DNA: TGTGCCAGCAGCGTCACGGGGGGCGGAGAGACCCAGTACTTC. This chain connects TRBV7-2 to TRBJ2-5; a weak D match, TRBD2 (7 bases). The germline gives CDR1 SGHTA, CDR2 FQGNSA. Trimming cost V 5 bases and J 4 bases, with 14 bases left between them. The CDR3 loop spans 14 amino acids.

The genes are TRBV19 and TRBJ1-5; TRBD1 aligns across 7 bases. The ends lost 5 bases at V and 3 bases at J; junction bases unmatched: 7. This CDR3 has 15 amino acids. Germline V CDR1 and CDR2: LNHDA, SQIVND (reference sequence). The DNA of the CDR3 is TGTGCCAGTAGTCCGTCAACAGGGGCCAATCAGCCCCAGCATTTT. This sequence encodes CASSPSTGANQPQHF.

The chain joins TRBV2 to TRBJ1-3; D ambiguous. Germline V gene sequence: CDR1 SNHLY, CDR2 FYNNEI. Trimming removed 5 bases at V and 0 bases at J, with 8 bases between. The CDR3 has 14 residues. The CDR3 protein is CASSPGHSGNTIYF. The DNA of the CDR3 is TGTGCCAGCAGTCCTGGGCACTCTGGAAACACCATATATTTT. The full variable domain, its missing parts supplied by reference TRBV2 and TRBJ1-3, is EPEVTQTPSHQVTQMGQEVILRCVPISNHLYFYWYRQILGQKVEFLVSFYNNEISEKSEIFDDQFSVERPDGSNFTLKIRSTKLEDSAMYFCASSPGHSGNTIYFGEGSWLTVV.

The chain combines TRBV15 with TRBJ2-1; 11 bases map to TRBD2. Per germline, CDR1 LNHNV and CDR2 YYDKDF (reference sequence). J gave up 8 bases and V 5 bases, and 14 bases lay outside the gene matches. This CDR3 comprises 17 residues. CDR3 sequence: CATSGGLAGGIWDEQFF. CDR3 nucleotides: TGTGCCACCAGCGGGGGGCTAGCGGGGGGCATTTGGGATGAGCAGTTCTTC.

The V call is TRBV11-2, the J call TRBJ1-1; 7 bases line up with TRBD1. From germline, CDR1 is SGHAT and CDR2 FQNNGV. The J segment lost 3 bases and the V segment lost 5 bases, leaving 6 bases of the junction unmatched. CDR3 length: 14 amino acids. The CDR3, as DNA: TGTGCCAGCAGCACTAACAGGGGTGACACTGAAGCTTTCTTT. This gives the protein CASSTNRGDTEAFF.

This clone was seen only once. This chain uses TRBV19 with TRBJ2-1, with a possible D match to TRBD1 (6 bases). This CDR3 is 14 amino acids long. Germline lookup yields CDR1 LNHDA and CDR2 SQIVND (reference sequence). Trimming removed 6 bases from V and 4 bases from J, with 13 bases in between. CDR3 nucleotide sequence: TGTGCCAGTAGGGGGGCCGCGGGTTACAATGAGCAGTTCTTC. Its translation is CASRGAAGYNEQFF. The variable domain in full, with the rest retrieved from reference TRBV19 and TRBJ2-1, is DGGITQSPKYLFRKEGQNVTLSCEQNLNHDAMYWYRQDPGQGLRLIYYSQIVNDFQKGDIAEGYSVSREKKESFPLTVTSAQKNPTAFYLCASRGAAGYNEQFFGPGTRLTVL.

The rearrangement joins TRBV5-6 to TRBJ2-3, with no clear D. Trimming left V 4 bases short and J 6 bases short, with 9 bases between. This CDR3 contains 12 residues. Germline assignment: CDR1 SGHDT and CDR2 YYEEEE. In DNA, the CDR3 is TGTGCCAGCAGCCTACCGAGGGATACGCAGTATTTT. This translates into CASSLPRDTQYF.

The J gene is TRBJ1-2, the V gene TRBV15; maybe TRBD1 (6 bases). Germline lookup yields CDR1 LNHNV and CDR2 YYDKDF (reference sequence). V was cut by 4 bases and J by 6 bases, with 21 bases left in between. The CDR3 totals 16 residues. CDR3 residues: CATSTGTTGSSHGYTF. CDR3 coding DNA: TGTGCCACCAGCACAGGAACCACAGGGTCCTCACATGGCTACACCTTC. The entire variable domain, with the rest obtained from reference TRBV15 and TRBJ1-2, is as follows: DAMVIQNPRYQVTQFGKPVTLSCSQTLNHNVMYWYQQKSSQAPKLLFHYYDKDFNNEADTPDNFQSRRPNTSFCFLDIRSPGLGDTAMYLCATSTGTTGSSHGYTFGSGTRLTVV.

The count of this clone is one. CDR3 sequence (DNA): TGTGCCAGCAGCTTAGGCGGGGGCCGTAACACCGGGGAGCTGTTTTTT. Translation: CASSLGGGRNTGELFF. The chain uses TRBV7-6 and TRBJ2-2; TRBD2 is a possible D gene (7 bases). This CDR3 is 16 amino acids long. V lost 1 base to trimming and J lost 2 bases, with 11 bases between them. Germline CDR1 and CDR2: SGHVS and FNYEAQ.

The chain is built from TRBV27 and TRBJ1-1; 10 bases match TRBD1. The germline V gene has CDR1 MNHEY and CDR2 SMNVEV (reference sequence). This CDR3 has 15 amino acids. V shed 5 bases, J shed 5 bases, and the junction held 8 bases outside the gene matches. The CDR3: CASSPRQGARTEAFF. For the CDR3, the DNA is TGTGCCAGCAGTCCCCGACAGGGGGCGAGGACTGAAGCTTTCTTT.

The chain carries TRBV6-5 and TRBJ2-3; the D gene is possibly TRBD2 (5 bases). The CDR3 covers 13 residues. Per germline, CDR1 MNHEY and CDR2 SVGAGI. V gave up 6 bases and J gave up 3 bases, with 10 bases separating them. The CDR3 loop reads CASRPTRTDTQYF. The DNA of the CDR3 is TGTGCCAGCAGACCAACTAGGACAGATACGCAGTATTTT.

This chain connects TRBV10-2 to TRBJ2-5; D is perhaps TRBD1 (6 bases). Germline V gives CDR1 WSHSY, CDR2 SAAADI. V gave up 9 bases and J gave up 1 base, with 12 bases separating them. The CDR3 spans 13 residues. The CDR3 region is CASQRDIQETQYF. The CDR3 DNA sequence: TGCGCCAGTCAAAGGGACATCCAAGAGACCCAGTACTTC.

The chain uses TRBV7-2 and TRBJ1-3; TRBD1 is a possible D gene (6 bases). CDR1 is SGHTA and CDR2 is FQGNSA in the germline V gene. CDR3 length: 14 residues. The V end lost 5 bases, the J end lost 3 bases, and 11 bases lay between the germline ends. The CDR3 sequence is CASSLDRFGNTIYF. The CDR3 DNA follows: TGTGCCAGCAGCCTTGACAGGTTTGGAAACACCATATATTTT.

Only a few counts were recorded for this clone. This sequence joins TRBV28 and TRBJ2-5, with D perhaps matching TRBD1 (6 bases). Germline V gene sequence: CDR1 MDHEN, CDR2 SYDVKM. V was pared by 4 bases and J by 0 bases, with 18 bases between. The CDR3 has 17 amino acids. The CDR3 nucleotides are TGTGCCAGCAGTTCCGCCCGAACAGGGATAAACCAAGAGACCCAGTACTTC. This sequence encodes CASSSARTGINQETQYF. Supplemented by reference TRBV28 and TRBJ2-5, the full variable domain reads DVKVTQSSRYLVKRTGEKVFLECVQDMDHENMFWYRQDPGLGLRLIYFSYDVKMKEKGDIPEGYSVSREKKERFSLILESASTNQTSMYLCASSSARTGINQETQYFGPGTRLLVL.

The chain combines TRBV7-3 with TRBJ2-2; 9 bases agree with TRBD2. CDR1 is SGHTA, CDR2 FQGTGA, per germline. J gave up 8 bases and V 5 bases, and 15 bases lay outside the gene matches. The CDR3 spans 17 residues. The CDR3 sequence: CASSPVDSRGGGGELFF. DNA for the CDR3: TGTGCCAGCAGCCCTGTGGATTCGCGGGGGGGCGGTGGGGAGCTGTTTTTT.

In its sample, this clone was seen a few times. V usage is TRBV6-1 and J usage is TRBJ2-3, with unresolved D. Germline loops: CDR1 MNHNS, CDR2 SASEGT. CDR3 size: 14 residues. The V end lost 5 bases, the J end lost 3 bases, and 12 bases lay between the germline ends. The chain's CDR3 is CASSSLGGTDTQYF. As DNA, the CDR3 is TGTGCCAGCAGTTCCCTTGGCGGTACAGATACGCAGTATTTT.

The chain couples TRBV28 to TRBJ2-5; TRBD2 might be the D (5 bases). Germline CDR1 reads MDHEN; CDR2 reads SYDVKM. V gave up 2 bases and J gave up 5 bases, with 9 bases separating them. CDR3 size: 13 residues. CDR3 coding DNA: TGTGCCAGCAGTTTAGAGGGAAAGGAGACCCAGTACTTC. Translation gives CASSLEGKETQYF.